This T cell receptor beta chain was recorded in a study of blood T cell repertoires in COVID-19. Sequenced by immunoSEQ multiplex PCR; TCRdb stores in-frame clones only, minus some. This table has some 380,000 clones, roughly four fifths appearing once. The CDR3 spans 14 residues. Germline V CDR1 and CDR2: MNHEY, SVGAGI. V gave up 4 bases and J gave up 4 bases, with 13 bases separating them. The chain links TRBV6-5 to TRBJ1-1; D is uncertain. The clonotype originates from a human donor with acute or convalescent COVID-19. The donor label of this sample is uncertain. The sample was peripheral blood. CDR3 amino acids: CASSWTGSGTEAFF. Written as DNA, the CDR3 is TGTGCCAGCAGTTGGACGGGGTCGGGCACTGAAGCTTTCTTT.